This T cell receptor beta chain was sequenced during a study of shared clonotypes between healthy human individuals. Study details: CD4 naive cells filled three plates per donor, CD4 memory three, CD8 naive two and CD8 memory one.

As concerns this clone: In the same sample, other DNA sequences code for this CDR3.

The CDR3 covers 17 residues. After removal of 0 bases from V and 3 bases from J, the junction contained 2 bases not matched to a gene. Per the germline V gene, CDR1 is SGDLS and CDR2 is YYNGEE. Produced via immunoSEQ multiplex PCR; TCRdb's table is partial and in-frame only. The sample records over a million clones, approximately 98.5% being singletons. The chain recombines TRBV9 with TRBJ2-1; 14 bases map to TRBD2. The sequence derives from a man aged 30-40 years in good health. Specimen: naive CD4+ T cells sorted from blood. As for subset: CD45RA+ positively selected. The CDR3 reads CASSVVGTSGSYNEQFF. The CDR3, as DNA: TGTGCCAGCAGCGTAGTTGGGACTAGCGGGAGCTACAATGAGCAGTTCTTC.